These 10 T cell receptor beta chains were all obtained from the same sample, sequenced in a study of human T cells and chemical hapten exposure (dated by TCRdb to about 2021). Library prep was done by RACE. The sample was run on a NextSeq 500. TCRdb reanalyzed the raw reads on its own, using fastp at Q25 for trimming and MiXCR for clone calling, and kept in-frame beta chains. Each CDR3 protein appears once, grouped with its most common genes and DNA. In all, the sample holds some 120,000 distinct CDR3 sequences, and over 10% of those were seen once. Jointly, the top ten make up 1.4% of the sample. The time point label here, explained by the study, means: patch test 1, 2 weeks after DPC sensitization. What the treatment or condition label conveys for this sample: therapeutic diphenylcyclopropenone sensitization with weekly scalp DPC. The specimen was whole blood, collected in connection with sensitization to the hapten diphenylcyclopropenone (DPC). All receptors come from a woman between 50 and 59 years old with alopecia areata. Some clones in this sample may be carry-over from other donors' samples.

This clonotype was observed at least ten times. Here the CDR3 DNA reads TGTGCCAGCAGCTCGACGGAACGGAGCTCCTATAATTCACCCCTCCACTTT. This translates into CASSSTERSSYNSPLHF. This rearrangement joins TRBV11-1 to TRBJ1-6; no firm D call. Trimming removed 4 bases at V and 0 bases at J, with 13 bases between. The CDR3 covers 17 residues. Germline assignment: CDR1 SGHAT and CDR2 FQDESV (reference sequence).

The table lists this clonotype with a few counts. The rearrangement links TRBV27 to TRBJ2-3; maybe TRBD2 (6 bases). This CDR3 comprises 15 residues. Germline CDR1 reads MNHEY; CDR2 reads SMNVEV (reference sequence). V was cut by 6 bases and J by 2 bases, with 15 bases left in between. The CDR3 loop is CASSSRLDNTDTQYF. CDR3 DNA: TGTGCCAGCAGCTCCCGACTAGACAACACAGATACGCAGTATTTT.

This clonotype came up many times. V gene TRBV28 combines with J gene TRBJ1-5; D remains ambiguous. The V end lost 4 bases, the J end lost 4 bases, and 8 bases lay between the germline ends. Germline CDR1 MDHEN, CDR2 SYDVKM. The CDR3 is made up of 13 amino acids. CDR3 amino acids: CASSSIVNQPQHF. Here the CDR3 DNA reads TGTGCCAGCAGTTCCATAGTTAATCAGCCCCAGCATTTT.

This clonotype came up many times. The chain recombines TRBV12-3 or TRBV12-4 with TRBJ2-1, with 13 bases that match TRBD2. Trimming took 5 bases from V and 3 from J; bases not matched to a gene: 1. This CDR3 region has 15 residues. The CDR3 DNA is TGTGCCAGCAGTCGGACTAGCGGGAGCTACAATGAGCAGTTCTTC. This encodes CASSRTSGSYNEQFF.

This clonotype occurred a few times. The rearrangement links TRBV3-1 to TRBJ2-3, with D possibly being TRBD2 (7 bases). V lost 3 bases and J lost 8, with 12 bases in between. Per the germline V gene, CDR1 is LGHDT and CDR2 is YNNKEL (reference sequence). The CDR3 has 13 amino acids. CDR3 in amino acids: CASSQGGHGTQYF. As DNA, the CDR3 is TGTGCCAGCAGCCAGGGGGGGCACGGTACGCAGTATTTT.

This chain links TRBV10-3 with TRBJ1-2; 7 bases are a match to TRBD1. After removal of 10 bases from V and 4 bases from J, the junction contained 12 bases not matched to a gene. The germline gives CDR1 ENHRY, CDR2 SYGVKD. CDR3 length equals 14 residues. Written as DNA, the CDR3 is TGTGCCAGCTCACAGGGGAGGAGTCCCTATGGCTACACCTTC. Encoded protein: CASSQGRSPYGYTF.

This clonotype was picked up a small number of times. The V call is TRBV20-1, the J call TRBJ1-4, with a weak D call TRBD1 (5 bases). The CDR3 extends over 12 amino acids. Looked up from germline, CDR1 is DFQATT and CDR2 is SNEGSKA (reference sequence). With 3 bases removed from V and 10 bases from J, the gap between germline ends came to 12 bases. CDR3 protein: CSARDRDGKLFF. The CDR3 DNA reads as TGCAGTGCTAGGGACCGGGACGGAAAACTGTTTTTT.

There are many counts of this clonotype. V usage is TRBV7-6 and J usage is TRBJ2-1; D gene ambiguous. The V and J ends lost 4 bases and 5 bases respectively, with 12 bases between them. The CDR3 contains 14 residues. The germline CDR1 and CDR2 sequences are SGHVS and FNYEAQ. CDR3 residues: CASSSVSTDNEQFF. In DNA, the CDR3 is TGTGCCAGCAGCTCCGTGAGCACCGACAATGAGCAGTTCTTC.

The chain joins TRBV10-3 to TRBJ2-1; D might be TRBD2 (6 bases). Trimming left V 10 bases short and J 5 bases short, with 18 bases between. The CDR3 is 14 amino acids. The germline gives CDR1 ENHRY, CDR2 SYGVKD. CDR3 loop: CATEGLIGHNEQFF. Written as DNA, the CDR3 is TGTGCCACCGAGGGACTTATAGGTCACAATGAGCAGTTCTTC.

This clonotype was picked up many times. This chain links TRBV2 with TRBJ1-5; the D gene is possibly TRBD1 (5 bases). V lost 7 bases, J lost 9 bases, and 19 bases lay in between. CDR3 size: 14 residues. Germline lookup yields CDR1 SNHLY and CDR2 FYNNEI. CDR3 in DNA: TGTGCCAGCACCCCAGGACAAGAGGGACGGCCCCAGCATTTT. This codes for CASTPGQEGRPQHF.